This TCR beta chain was captured in a study of blood T cell repertoires in COVID-19. On the study more broadly: Both acute and convalescent COVID-19 samples were obtained from the United States, Italy and Spain. PBMCs, B-cell-depleted T cells, or T cells were the source of the cDNA or gDNA that made up the material.

Per the original data handling: Amplification from reference gene primers served as the basis for estimated nucleated cell counts. Produced via immunoSEQ multiplex PCR; TCRdb's table is partial and in-frame only. That table gives V, J and clone size, and the DNA gave D and trimming. The sample lists some 150,000 clones, approximately 80% occurring once. Trimming pared 5 bases from V and 6 bases from J, leaving 8 bases between. Germline CDR1 and CDR2: LGHDT and YNNKEL (reference sequence). This CDR3 has 12 residues. Source material: peripheral blood. The TCR was taken from a man aged 55 to 70 with acute or convalescent COVID-19. The rearrangement joins TRBV3-1 (or the pseudogene TRBV3-2) to TRBJ2-1; D may be TRBD1 (5 bases). The CDR3 DNA reads TGTGCCAGCAGCAACACAGGCAATGAGCAGTTCTTC. The encoded protein is CASSNTGNEQFF.